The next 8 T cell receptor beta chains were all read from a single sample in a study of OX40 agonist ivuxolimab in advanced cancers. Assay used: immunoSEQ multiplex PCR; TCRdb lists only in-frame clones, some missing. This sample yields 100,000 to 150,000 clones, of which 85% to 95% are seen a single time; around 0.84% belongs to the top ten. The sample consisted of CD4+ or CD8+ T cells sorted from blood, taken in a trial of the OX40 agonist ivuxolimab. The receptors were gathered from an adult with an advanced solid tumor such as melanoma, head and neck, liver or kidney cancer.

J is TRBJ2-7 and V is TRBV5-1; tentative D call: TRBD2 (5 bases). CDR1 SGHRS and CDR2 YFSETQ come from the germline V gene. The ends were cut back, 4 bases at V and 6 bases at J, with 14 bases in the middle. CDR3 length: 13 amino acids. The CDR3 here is CASSARERLEQYF. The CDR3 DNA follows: TGCGCCAGCAGCGCAAGGGAGAGACTCGAGCAGTACTTC. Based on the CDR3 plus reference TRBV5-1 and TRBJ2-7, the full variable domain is KAGVTQTPRYLIKTRGQQVTLSCSPISGHRSVSWYQQTPGQGLQFLFEYFSETQRNKGNFPGRFSGRQFSNSRSEMNVSTLELGDSALYLCASSARERLEQYFGPGTRLTVT.

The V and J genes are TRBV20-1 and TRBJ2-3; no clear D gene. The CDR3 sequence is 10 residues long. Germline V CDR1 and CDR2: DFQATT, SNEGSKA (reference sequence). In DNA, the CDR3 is TGCAGCGGGAGCACAGATACGCAGTATTTT. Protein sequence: CSGSTDTQYF.

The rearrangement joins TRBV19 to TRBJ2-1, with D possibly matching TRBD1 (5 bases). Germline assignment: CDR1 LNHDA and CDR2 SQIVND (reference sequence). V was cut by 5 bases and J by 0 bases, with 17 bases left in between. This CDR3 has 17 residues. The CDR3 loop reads CASSSLGDLSSYNEQFF. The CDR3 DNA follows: TGTGCCAGTAGTTCTTTAGGGGATCTTAGCTCCTACAATGAGCAGTTCTTC.

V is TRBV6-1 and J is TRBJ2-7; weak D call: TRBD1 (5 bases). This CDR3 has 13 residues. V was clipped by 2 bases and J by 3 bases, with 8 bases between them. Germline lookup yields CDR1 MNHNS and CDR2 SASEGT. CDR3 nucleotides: TGTGCCAGCAGTGAACTAAGGGGCTACGAGCAGTACTTC. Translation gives CASSELRGYEQYF.

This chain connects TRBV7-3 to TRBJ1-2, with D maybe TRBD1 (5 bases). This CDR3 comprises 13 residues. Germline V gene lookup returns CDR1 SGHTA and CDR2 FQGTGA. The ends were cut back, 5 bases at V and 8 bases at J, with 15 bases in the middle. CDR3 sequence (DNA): TGTGCCAGCAGCCTAGAGGCAGGGCAGGGCTACACCTTC. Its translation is CASSLEAGQGYTF.

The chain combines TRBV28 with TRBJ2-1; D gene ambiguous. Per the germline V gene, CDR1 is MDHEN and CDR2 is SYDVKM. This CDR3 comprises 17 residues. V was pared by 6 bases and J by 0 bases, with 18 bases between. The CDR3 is CASRLDINLISYNEQFF. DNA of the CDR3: TGTGCCAGCAGACTCGACATAAACCTTATCTCCTACAATGAGCAGTTCTTC.

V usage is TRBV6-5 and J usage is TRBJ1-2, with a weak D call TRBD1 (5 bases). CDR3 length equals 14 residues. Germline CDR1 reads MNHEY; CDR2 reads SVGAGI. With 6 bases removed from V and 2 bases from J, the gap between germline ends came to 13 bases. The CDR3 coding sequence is TGTGCCAGCAGCCCTCCAGGGCCAAACTATGGCTACACCTTC. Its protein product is CASSPPGPNYGYTF.

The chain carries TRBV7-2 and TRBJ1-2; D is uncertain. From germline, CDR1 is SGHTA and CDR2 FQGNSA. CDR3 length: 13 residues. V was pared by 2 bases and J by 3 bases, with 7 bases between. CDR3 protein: CASSLPGDYGYTF. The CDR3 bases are TGTGCCAGCAGCTTACCCGGGGACTATGGCTACACCTTC.